This T cell receptor (beta chain) was found in a study of post-analysis software for immune sequencing data. The sample holds one count of this clonotype. Its specificity is unknown. The junction shows a germline mismatch at one end, possibly a read error. Carried by the TCR beta cDNA libraries were unique molecular identifiers. MiXCR, run by TCRdb on the PCR reads, gives a single entry per CDR3 protein. Of roughly 700,000 distinct CDR3 sequences listed, just under 30% are singletons. Germline CDR1 and CDR2: MNHEY and SVGAGI. The CDR3 covers 14 residues. Study conclusions and caveats: Batch-mates among the samples co-clustered strongly by F measure. For normalized Chao1 diversity, multiple sclerosis patients scored significantly lower than controls did. Relative to controls, patients had several TRBV segments at higher frequency, with TRBV5-6, TRBV5-1 and TRBV20-1 among these.

The TCR originated in a girl aged 5-17 years with multiple sclerosis. The chain has TRBV6-5 and TRBJ1-2; D unclear. The sample comprised blood. This chain's CDR3 is CVSSPTAPPGGYTF. In nucleotides, the CDR3 is TGTGTCAGCAGTCCGACTGCTCCCCCCGGCGGCTACACCTTC.